Following are 21 T cell receptor beta chains from one sample sequenced in a study of blood T cells in healthy people across ages. A second about 7 to 12 cycle PCR used barcoded and J-beta primers. TCRdb independently ran MiXCR on the 5' RACE reads; one entry per CDR3 protein. Of hundreds of thousands of distinct CDR3 sequences in the sample, roughly 48% were seen once. The material sequenced was blood. The receptors here all came from a man older than 75 in good health.

The chain couples TRBV2 to TRBJ2-1, with 7 positions matching TRBD2. The CDR3 covers 13 residues. V was pared by 7 bases and J by 5 bases, with 5 bases of the junction left unmatched. Germline V gene sequence: CDR1 SNHLY, CDR2 FYNNEI. This CDR3 is CASKLAVNNEQFF. The CDR3 region has the DNA TGTGCCAGCAAGCTAGCGGTAAACAATGAGCAGTTCTTC.

This clonotype was counted ten times or more. The chain uses TRBV6-6 and TRBJ2-3; TRBD2 matches 7 bases. Germline CDR1 reads MNHNY; CDR2 reads SVGAGI (reference sequence). J lost 1 base, V lost 2 bases, and 6 bases had no gene match. CDR3 length: 16 amino acids. The CDR3 region has the DNA TGTGCCAGCAGTTACCCCGGCGGGAGCGGCACAGATACGCAGTATTTT. Translating it yields CASSYPGGSGTDTQYF.

V gene TRBV4-3 combines with J gene TRBJ2-3; weak D call: TRBD2 (5 bases). Germline-derived CDR1 and CDR2 are LGHNA and YSLEER. V was shortened by 1 base and J by 10 bases, with 12 bases between the two germline ends. The CDR3 has 13 residues. CDR3 coding DNA: TGCGCCAGCAGCCAAGCCGGGGAGCAGGCGCAGTATTTT. It codes for CASSQAGEQAQYF.

The chain uses TRBV20-1 and TRBJ2-4; perhaps TRBD2 as D (6 bases). Trimming pared 1 base from V and 6 bases from J, leaving 19 bases between. Germline-derived CDR1 and CDR2 are DFQATT and SNEGSKA (reference sequence). The CDR3 contains 16 residues. In DNA, the CDR3 is TGCAGTGCTAGAGTGCGGGGACGAGCGGAGGGAAACATTCAGTACTTC. Translation gives CSARVRGRAEGNIQYF.

This sequence joins TRBV6-6 and TRBJ1-1, with D possibly TRBD1 on 6 matching bases. The V end lost 6 bases, the J end lost 1 base, and 15 bases lay between the germline ends. The CDR3 contains 15 residues. CDR1 and CDR2 from the germline V gene are MNHNY and SVGAGI (reference sequence). CDR3 nucleotides: TGTGCCAGCAGCATCAGGGGCCTGAGGAACACTGAAGCTTTCTTT. Residues: CASSIRGLRNTEAFF.

In its sample, this clonotype was seen a few times. The CDR3 loop is CASSSQTSSSYNEQFF. CDR3 coding DNA: TGCGCCAGCAGCTCCCAGACTTCGAGCTCCTACAATGAGCAGTTCTTC. The rearrangement joins TRBV5-1 to TRBJ2-1; D unclear. This CDR3 comprises 16 residues. Germline lookup yields CDR1 SGHRS and CDR2 YFSETQ. V lost 3 bases and J lost 0, with 13 bases in between.

The CDR3 loop is CASSHTDIGTSVPLAKNIQYF. CDR3 in DNA: TGTGCCAGCAGCCACACGGACATCGGGACTAGCGTGCCCCTAGCCAAAAACATTCAGTACTTC. This rearrangement joins TRBV3-1 to TRBJ2-4; 10 nucleotides agree with TRBD2. V dropped 3 bases and J dropped 0; count of bases not matched to a gene: 17. There are 21 residues in the CDR3. From germline, CDR1 is LGHDT and CDR2 YNNKEL (reference sequence).

The CDR3 reads CASSPGPGQGAGTEAFF. Written as DNA, the CDR3 is TGCGCCAGCAGCCCCGGTCCCGGACAGGGGGCAGGCACTGAAGCTTTCTTT. This sequence joins TRBV5-1 and TRBJ1-1, with 11 bases lining up with TRBD1. The CDR3 extends over 17 amino acids. J was trimmed by 4 bases and V by 4 bases; bases with no gene match: 12. The germline V gene encodes CDR1 SGHRS and CDR2 YFSETQ.

V gene TRBV24-1 combines with J gene TRBJ1-4; D is unresolved. The CDR3 consists of 18 residues. Germline V lookup: CDR1 KGHDR, CDR2 SFDVKD. Trimming took off 4 bases at V and 1 base at J, with 18 bases between the two ends. DNA for the CDR3: TGTGCCACCAGTGACCCTTCGAGGAGGGATCAAACTAATGAAAAACTGTTTTTT. Protein product: CATSDPSRRDQTNEKLFF.

The table lists this clonotype with a count of one. The rearrangement uses TRBV29-1 and TRBJ2-3; TRBD1 agrees at 10 bases. The CDR3 sequence is 16 residues long. The junction had 6 bases not matched to a gene; V was cut back by 0 bases and J by 3 bases. Germline V gene lookup returns CDR1 SQVTM and CDR2 ANQGSEA. For the CDR3, the DNA is TGCAGCGTTGAAGAAATGAGGACAGGGGGAACAGATACGCAGTATTTT. This gives the protein CSVEEMRTGGTDTQYF.

A note on this clonotype: This clone may be a read error of a much larger clone one base away. V is TRBV20-1 and J is TRBJ2-1; 10 bases are a match to TRBD2. CDR1 is DFQATT, CDR2 SNEGSKA, per germline (reference sequence). The trim removed 3 bases at V and 9 bases at J, leaving 17 bases unmatched. The CDR3 has 17 residues. The CDR3 is CSARSGGVLAGGGEQFF. The DNA of the CDR3 is TGCAGTGCTAGGTCCGGGGGCGTATTAGCGGGGGGCGGTGAGCAGTTCTTC.

This clonotype was observed a few times. The J gene is TRBJ2-1, the V gene TRBV7-2; TRBD1 agrees at 8 bases. Germline CDR1 and CDR2: SGHTA and FQGNSA. V shed 5 bases, J shed 7 bases, and the junction held 4 bases outside the gene matches. This CDR3 has 13 residues. This CDR3 is CASSMGQVNEQFF. CDR3 sequence (DNA): TGTGCCAGCAGCATGGGACAGGTGAATGAGCAGTTCTTC.

The chain links TRBV20-1 to TRBJ1-4; the match to TRBD1 covers 10 bases. Germline V lookup: CDR1 DFQATT, CDR2 SNEGSKA (reference sequence). V lost 3 bases, J lost 5 bases, and 6 bases stayed unmatched. The length of the CDR3 is 15 residues. The CDR3 region has the DNA TGCAGTGCTAGGGGGACAGGGGTCTCCAATGAAAAACTGTTTTTT. Protein sequence: CSARGTGVSNEKLFF.

This clonotype occurred many times. The chain recombines TRBV6-5 with TRBJ1-5; D is ambiguous. The germline gives CDR1 MNHEY, CDR2 SVGAGI. There are 13 residues in the CDR3. Trimming shortened V by 0 bases and J by 3 bases, and 3 bases separated the two germline ends. CDR3 amino acids: CASSYSNNQPQHF. In DNA form, the CDR3 reads TGTGCCAGCAGTTACTCGAACAATCAGCCCCAGCATTTT.

This clonotype was seen more than once but under ten times. The rearrangement joins TRBV2 to TRBJ2-7; D might be TRBD1 or TRBD2, each matching 5 bases. With 8 bases removed from V and 7 bases from J, the gap between germline ends came to 9 bases. CDR1 is SNHLY and CDR2 is FYNNEI in the germline V gene. The CDR3 has 10 amino acids. CDR3 in DNA: TGTGCCAGCGCCTGGGGGGAGCAGTACTTC. Protein sequence: CASAWGEQYF.

This clonotype was detected a few times. The chain recombines TRBV28 with TRBJ2-3, with D possibly being TRBD2 (5 bases). V lost 7 bases, J lost 1 base, and 15 bases lay in between. This CDR3 is 15 amino acids long. CDR1 MDHEN and CDR2 SYDVKM come from the germline V gene. CDR3 amino acids: CASTRGGSGTDTQYF. Written as DNA, the CDR3 is TGTGCCAGCACCCGAGGAGGCTCGGGCACAGATACGCAGTATTTT.

V gene TRBV7-2 combines with J gene TRBJ1-2, with 7 nucleotides matching TRBD1. This CDR3 comprises 15 residues. V shed 5 bases, J shed 2 bases, and the junction held 8 bases outside the gene matches. Germline assignment: CDR1 SGHTA and CDR2 FQGNSA. The CDR3 protein is CASSPTGQPNYGYTF. The CDR3 DNA is TGTGCCAGCAGCCCGACAGGGCAGCCGAACTATGGCTACACCTTC.

This chain joins TRBV5-1 and TRBJ2-1, with a tentative D call TRBD1 (5 bases). The CDR3 loop spans 16 amino acids. CDR1 and CDR2 from the germline V gene are SGHRS and YFSETQ. Trimming pared 0 bases from V and 0 bases from J, leaving 10 bases between. CDR3 nucleotides: TGCGCCAGCAGCTTGGAGGGGCAGGGCTCCTACAATGAGCAGTTCTTC. The encoded protein is CASSLEGQGSYNEQFF.

This clonotype was seen a few times. The J gene is TRBJ1-4, the V gene TRBV7-9; D is unresolved. Germline V gene lookup returns CDR1 SEHNR and CDR2 FQNEAQ (reference sequence). The CDR3 runs 17 residues. Trimming cost V 5 bases and J 5 bases, with 21 bases left between them. CDR3: CASSALKQQLPNEKLFF. CDR3 sequence (DNA): TGTGCCAGCAGCGCCCTCAAGCAGCAACTCCCCAATGAAAAACTGTTTTTT.

There are many counts of this clonotype. The chain recombines TRBV6-5 with TRBJ2-5; TRBD2 agrees at 7 bases. CDR3 length equals 14 residues. Germline CDR1 MNHEY, CDR2 SVGAGI. V shed 6 bases, J shed 3 bases, and the junction held 7 bases outside the gene matches. CDR3 sequence: CASSRTRGKETQYF. DNA of the CDR3: TGTGCCAGCAGCCGGACTAGGGGCAAAGAGACCCAGTACTTC.

The chain uses TRBV27 and TRBJ2-7, with D perhaps matching TRBD1 (6 bases). The end of the DNA fits TRBJ2-5 better, so the J call may be wrong. The CDR3 extends over 14 amino acids. Germline CDR1 MNHEY, CDR2 SMNVEV (reference sequence). In DNA, the CDR3 is TGTGCCAGCAGTTTGGGGGCATTCCGGGCGACCCAGTACTTC. Protein sequence: CASSLGAFRATQYF.